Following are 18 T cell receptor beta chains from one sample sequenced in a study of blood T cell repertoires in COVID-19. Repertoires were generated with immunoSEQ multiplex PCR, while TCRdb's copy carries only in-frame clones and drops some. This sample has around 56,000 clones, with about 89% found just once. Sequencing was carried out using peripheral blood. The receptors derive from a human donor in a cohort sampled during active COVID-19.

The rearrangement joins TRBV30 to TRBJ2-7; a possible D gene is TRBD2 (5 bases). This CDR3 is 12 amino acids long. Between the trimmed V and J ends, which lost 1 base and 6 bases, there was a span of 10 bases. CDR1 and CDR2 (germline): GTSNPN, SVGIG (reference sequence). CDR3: CAWSGGSSEQYF. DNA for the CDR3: TGTGCCTGGAGTGGTGGGAGTTCCGAGCAGTACTTC.

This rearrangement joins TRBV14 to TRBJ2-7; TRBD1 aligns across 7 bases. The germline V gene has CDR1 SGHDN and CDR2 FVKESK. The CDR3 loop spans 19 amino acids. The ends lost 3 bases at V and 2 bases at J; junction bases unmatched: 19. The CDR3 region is CASSQVSRGGDGPPYEQYF. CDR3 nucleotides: TGTGCCAGCAGCCAGGTATCCAGAGGGGGCGATGGTCCACCCTACGAGCAGTACTTC.

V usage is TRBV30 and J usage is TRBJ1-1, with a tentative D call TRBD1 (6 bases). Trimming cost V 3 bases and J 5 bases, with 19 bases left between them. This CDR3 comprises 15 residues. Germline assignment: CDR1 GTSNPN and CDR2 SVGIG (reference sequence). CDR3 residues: CAWSGPSGGTTEAFF. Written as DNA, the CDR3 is TGTGCCTGGAGCGGCCCGTCGGGGGGCACAACTGAAGCTTTCTTT.

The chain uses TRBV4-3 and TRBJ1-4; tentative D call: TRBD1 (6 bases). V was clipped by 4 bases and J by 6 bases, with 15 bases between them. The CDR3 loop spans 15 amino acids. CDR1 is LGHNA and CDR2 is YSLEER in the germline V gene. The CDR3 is CASSPRQVGDEKLFF. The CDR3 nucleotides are TGCGCCAGCAGCCCGAGACAGGTTGGTGATGAAAAACTGTTTTTT.

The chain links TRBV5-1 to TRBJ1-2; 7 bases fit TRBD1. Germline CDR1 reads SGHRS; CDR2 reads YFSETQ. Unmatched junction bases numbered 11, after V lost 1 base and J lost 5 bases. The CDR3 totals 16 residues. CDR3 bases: TGCGCCAGCAGCTTGACCGGACAGGAGCCAAGATATGGCTACACCTTC. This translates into CASSLTGQEPRYGYTF.

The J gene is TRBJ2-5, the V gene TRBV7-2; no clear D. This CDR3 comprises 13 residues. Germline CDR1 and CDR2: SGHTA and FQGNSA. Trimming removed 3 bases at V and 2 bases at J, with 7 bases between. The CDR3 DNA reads TGTGCCAGCAGCTTCTACGATCAAGAGACCCAGTACTTC. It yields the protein CASSFYDQETQYF.

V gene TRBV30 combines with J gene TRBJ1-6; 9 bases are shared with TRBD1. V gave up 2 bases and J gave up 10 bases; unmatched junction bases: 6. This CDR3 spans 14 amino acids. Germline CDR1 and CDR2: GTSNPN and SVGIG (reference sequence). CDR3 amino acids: CAWSIGQGSSPLHF. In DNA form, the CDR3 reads TGTGCCTGGAGTATAGGACAGGGGAGCTCACCCCTCCACTTT. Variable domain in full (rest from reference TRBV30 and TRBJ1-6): SQTIHQWPATLVQPVGSPLSLECTVEGTSNPNLYWYRQAAGRGLQLLFYSVGIGQISSEVPQNLSASRPQDRQFILSSKKLLLSDSGFYLCAWSIGQGSSPLHFGNGTRLTVT.

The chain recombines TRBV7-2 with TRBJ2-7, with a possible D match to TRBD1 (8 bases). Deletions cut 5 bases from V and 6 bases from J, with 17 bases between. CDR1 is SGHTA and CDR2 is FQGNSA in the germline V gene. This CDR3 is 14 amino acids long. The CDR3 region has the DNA TGTGCCAGCAGCGGACAGGGAGGGAGGACCGAGCAGTACTTC. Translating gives CASSGQGGRTEQYF.

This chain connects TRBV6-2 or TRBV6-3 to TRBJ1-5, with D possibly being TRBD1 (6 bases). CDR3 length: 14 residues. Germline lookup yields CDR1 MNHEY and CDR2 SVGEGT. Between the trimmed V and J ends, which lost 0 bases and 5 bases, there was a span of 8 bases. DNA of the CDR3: TGTGCCAGCAGTTACTCACAGGGATATCAGCCCCAGCATTTT. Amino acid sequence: CASSYSQGYQPQHF.

The CDR3 bases are TGTGCCAGCAGCTTGGGACTAGCGGGGGGGGACATTCAGTACTTC. Encoded protein: CASSLGLAGGDIQYF. The chain uses TRBV5-4 and TRBJ2-4; TRBD2 aligns across 14 bases. The CDR3 is 15 residues long. Germline V CDR1 and CDR2: SGHNT, YYREEE (reference sequence). After removal of 0 bases from V and 8 bases from J, the junction contained 1 base not matched to a gene.

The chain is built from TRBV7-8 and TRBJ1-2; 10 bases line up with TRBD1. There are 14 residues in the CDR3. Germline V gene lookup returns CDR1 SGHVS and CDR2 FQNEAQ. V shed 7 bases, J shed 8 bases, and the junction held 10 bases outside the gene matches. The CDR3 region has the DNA TGTGCCAGCAACCCGACAGGGGGCAGGCGAGGCTACACCTTC. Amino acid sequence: CASNPTGGRRGYTF.

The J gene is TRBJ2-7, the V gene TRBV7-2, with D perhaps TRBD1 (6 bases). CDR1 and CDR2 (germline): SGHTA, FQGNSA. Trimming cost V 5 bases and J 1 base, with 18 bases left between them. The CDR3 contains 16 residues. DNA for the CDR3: TGTGCCAGCAGCCAAGGTGGGTGGGGGCCGTCCTACGAGCAGTACTTC. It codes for CASSQGGWGPSYEQYF.

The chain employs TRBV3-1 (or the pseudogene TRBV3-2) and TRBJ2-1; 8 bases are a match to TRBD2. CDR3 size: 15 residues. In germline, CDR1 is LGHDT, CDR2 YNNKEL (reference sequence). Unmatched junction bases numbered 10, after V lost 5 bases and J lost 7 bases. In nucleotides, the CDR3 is TGTGCCAGCAGCTACCTAGCGGGTTACGGGAATGAGCAGTTCTTC. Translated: CASSYLAGYGNEQFF.

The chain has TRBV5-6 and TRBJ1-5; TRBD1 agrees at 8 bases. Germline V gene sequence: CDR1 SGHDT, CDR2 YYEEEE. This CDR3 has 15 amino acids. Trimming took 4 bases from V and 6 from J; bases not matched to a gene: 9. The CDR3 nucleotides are TGTGCCAGCAGCCGGACGGACAGGGTGGGTCAGCCCCAGCATTTT. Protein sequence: CASSRTDRVGQPQHF.

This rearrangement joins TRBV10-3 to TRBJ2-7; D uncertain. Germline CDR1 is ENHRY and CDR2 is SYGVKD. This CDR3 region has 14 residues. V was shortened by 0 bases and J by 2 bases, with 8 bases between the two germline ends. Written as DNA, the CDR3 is TGTGCCATCAGTGAGTCGTCTGGCCCCTACGAGCAGTACTTC. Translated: CAISESSGPYEQYF.

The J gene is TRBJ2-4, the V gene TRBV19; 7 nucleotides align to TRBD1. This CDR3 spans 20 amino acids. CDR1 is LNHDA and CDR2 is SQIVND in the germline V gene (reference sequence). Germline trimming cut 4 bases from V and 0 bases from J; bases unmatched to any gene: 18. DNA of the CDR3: TGTGCCAGTAGTAACAGAACCGGGACAGCAATCCTCCTAGCCAAAAACATTCAGTACTTC. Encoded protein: CASSNRTGTAILLAKNIQYF.

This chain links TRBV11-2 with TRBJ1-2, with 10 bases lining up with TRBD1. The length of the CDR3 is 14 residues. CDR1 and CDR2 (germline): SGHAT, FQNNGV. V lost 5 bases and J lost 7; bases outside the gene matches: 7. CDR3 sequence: CASSLRTGGFGYTF. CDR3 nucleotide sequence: TGTGCCAGCAGCCTTAGGACAGGGGGTTTTGGCTACACCTTC.

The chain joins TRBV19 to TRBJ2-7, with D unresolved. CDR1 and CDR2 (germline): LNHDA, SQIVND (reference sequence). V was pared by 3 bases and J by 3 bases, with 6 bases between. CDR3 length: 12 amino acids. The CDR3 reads CASSMAGYEQYF. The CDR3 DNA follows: TGTGCCAGTAGTATGGCAGGCTACGAGCAGTACTTC.